These T cell receptor beta chains were read from a single sample in a study of human T cells and chemical hapten exposure. TCRdb re-derived calls from the RACE reads in MiXCR, one entry per CDR3 protein. This sample carries 180,000 or so distinct CDR3 sequences, around 13% of them seen once, and the ten largest clones take 1.5% to 2%. The source was whole blood, collected in connection with sensitization to the hapten diphenylcyclopropenone (DPC). Receptors originate from a woman in her twenties or thirties with alopecia areata. Some clones in this sample may be carry-over from other donors' samples. Both conserved end residues are part of each CDR3. A D gene is named only where the DNA matches it firmly. A row's size may be missing; if present it is once, few, many or a size class.

v_gene,j_gene,d_gene,abundance,CDR3aa,CDR3nt
TRBV12-3/TRBV12-4,TRBJ1-6,TRBD1,.,CASRRDRRNSPLHF,TGTGCCAGCAGGCGGGACAGGAGGAATTCACCCCTCCACTTT
TRBV28,TRBJ1-1,.,few,CASSQDKAFF,TGTGCCAGCAGCCAAGATAAGGCTTTCTTT
TRBV7-9,TRBJ2-1,TRBD1,.,CASSQHRGLSYNEQFF,TGTGCCAGCAGCCAACACAGGGGGCTGTCCTACAATGAGCAGTTCTTC
TRBV29-1,TRBJ2-1,TRBD2,few,CSVVRAGGSDEQFF,TGCAGCGTTGTTCGGGCGGGGGGATCGGATGAGCAGTTCTTC
TRBV4-2,TRBJ1-1,TRBD1,many,CASSQEAGPDRATEAFF,TGTGCCAGCAGCCAAGAGGCAGGACCGGACAGGGCCACTGAAGCTTTCTTT
TRBV7-2,TRBJ2-7,.,.,CASSLGSGYEQYF,TGTGCCAGCAGCTTAGGTTCTGGGTACGAGCAGTACTTC
TRBV7-8,TRBJ2-2,TRBD2,few,CASSSMGQGLAGGRELFF,TGTGCCAGCAGCTCCATGGGCCAAGGACTAGCGGGGGGCCGGGAGCTGTTTTTT
TRBV6-2/TRBV6-3,TRBJ1-1,.,few,CASSYGRRNTEAFF,TGTGCCAGCAGTTACGGGAGGAGGAACACTGAAGCTTTCTTT
TRBV29-1,TRBJ2-3,.,few,CSVEVRTDTQYF,TGCAGCGTTGAAGTTCGGACAGATACGCAGTATTTT
TRBV7-9,TRBJ1-3,TRBD1,.,CASSSSGTGSGNTIYF,TGTGCCAGCAGCTCGTCCGGGACAGGGTCTGGAAACACCATATATTTT
TRBV10-3,TRBJ2-1,.,few,CAISESGDNEQFF,TGTGCCATCAGTGAGTCAGGGGATAATGAGCAGTTCTTC
TRBV20-1,TRBJ2-1,.,few,CSALTTSSSSYNEQFF,TGCAGTGCCCTTACCACTAGCTCGAGCTCCTACAATGAGCAGTTCTTC
TRBV20-1,TRBJ1-1,.,many,CSARDHGRAATEAFF,TGCAGTGCTAGAGATCACGGCAGGGCTGCCACTGAAGCTTTCTTT
TRBV19,TRBJ1-4,.,.,CASSIETGEKLFF,TGTGCCAGTAGTATAGAGACAGGTGAAAAACTGTTTTTT